The 17 T cell receptor beta chains listed next were all sequenced from one sample in a study of blood T cell repertoires in COVID-19. This table comes from immunoSEQ multiplex PCR, and its TCRdb copy is limited to in-frame clones, with some not included. The sample records fewer than 350,000 clones, 85% being singletons. Material for sequencing was PBMCs or T cells enriched from blood (not recorded which). These TCRs come from a woman aged 25 to 45 who had been exposed to COVID-19.

The rearrangement joins TRBV28 to TRBJ2-7, with D possibly matching TRBD1 (6 bases). CDR3 length equals 13 residues. CDR1 is MDHEN and CDR2 is SYDVKM in the germline V gene. With 5 bases removed from V and 6 bases from J, the gap between germline ends came to 14 bases. As DNA, the CDR3 is TGTGCCAGCAGTACGGGACAATTGGTCGAGCAGTACTTC. Encoded protein: CASSTGQLVEQYF.

As for this clone: The sample contains more than one DNA sequence encoding this CDR3. This chain joins TRBV9 and TRBJ1-5; TRBD1 matches at 10 bases. The CDR3 covers 15 residues. Unmatched junction bases numbered 2, after V lost 3 bases and J lost 2 bases. Germline CDR1 reads SGDLS; CDR2 reads YYNGEE. CDR3 residues: CASSAGTGGNQPQHF. The DNA of the CDR3 is TGTGCCAGCAGCGCAGGGACAGGGGGCAATCAGCCCCAGCATTTT.

This chain uses TRBV5-5 with TRBJ1-1; a possible D gene is TRBD1 (6 bases). Trimming stripped 0 bases from V and 3 bases from J, with 15 bases between. This CDR3 is built from 16 residues. Per germline, CDR1 SGHKS and CDR2 YYEKEE (reference sequence). CDR3 protein: CASSLEGRGVDTEAFF. For the CDR3, the DNA is TGTGCCAGCAGCTTGGAGGGCAGGGGCGTAGACACTGAAGCTTTCTTT.

The chain couples TRBV12-3 or TRBV12-4 to TRBJ1-2; unclear D gene. Trimming shortened V by 2 bases and J by 4 bases, and 8 bases separated the two germline ends. The CDR3 has 13 residues. CDR3 protein: CASSLNTVYGYTF. The CDR3 bases are TGTGCCAGCAGTTTAAATACAGTCTATGGCTACACCTTC.

V is TRBV3-1 (or the pseudogene TRBV3-2) and J is TRBJ2-2; 13 nucleotides agree with TRBD2. From germline, CDR1 is LGHDT and CDR2 YNNKEL (reference sequence). With 8 bases clipped from V and 1 base from J, the junction kept 10 bases outside the gene matches. The CDR3 spans 18 residues. The CDR3 DNA reads TGTGCCAGCGGAATACTAGCGGGAGGGCCCAGGAACACCGGGGAGCTGTTTTTT. Residues: CASGILAGGPRNTGELFF.

As DNA, the CDR3 is TGTGCCAGCAGCTTGGCGGGACAGGGGAGTCAGCCCCAGCATTTT. Its translation is CASSLAGQGSQPQHF. V and J are TRBV5-4 and TRBJ1-5, with TRBD1 matching over 10 bases. The CDR3 totals 15 residues. The germline gives CDR1 SGHNT, CDR2 YYREEE (reference sequence). V lost 0 bases, J lost 6 bases, and 3 bases stayed unmatched.

This chain connects TRBV6-2 or TRBV6-3 to TRBJ1-1; 9 positions agree with TRBD1. Germline CDR1 MNHEY, CDR2 SVGEGT. This CDR3 has 15 amino acids. The junction had 4 bases not matched to a gene; V was cut back by 4 bases and J by 1 base. CDR3 sequence: CASSSPGQGNTEAFF. The CDR3 coding sequence is TGTGCCAGCAGTTCTCCGGGACAGGGGAACACTGAAGCTTTCTTT.

The genes are TRBV30 and TRBJ2-7; D remains ambiguous. CDR3 size: 12 residues. Germline V lookup: CDR1 GTSNPN, CDR2 SVGIG (reference sequence). Trimming took off 1 base at V and 1 base at J, with 5 bases between the two ends. DNA for the CDR3: TGTGCCTGGAGTGGTCCGTCCTACGAGCAGTACTTC. Its translation: CAWSGPSYEQYF.

The V call is TRBV15, the J call TRBJ2-7; 15 positions agree with TRBD2. The junction had 9 bases not matched to a gene; V was cut back by 5 bases and J by 1 base. CDR1 LNHNV and CDR2 YYDKDF come from the germline V gene (reference sequence). The CDR3 length is 18 residues. CDR3 protein: CATSEIGLAGGKSYEQYF. DNA of the CDR3: TGTGCCACCAGCGAGATCGGACTAGCGGGAGGGAAGTCCTACGAGCAGTACTTC.

The genes are TRBV25-1 and TRBJ1-1; 10 bases map to TRBD1. CDR1 and CDR2 (germline): MGHDK, SYGVNS. Trimming took 8 bases from V and 4 from J; bases not matched to a gene: 4. The CDR3 is made up of 13 amino acids. The CDR3: CASGDRGITEAFF. The CDR3 DNA is TGTGCCAGCGGGGACAGGGGAATCACTGAAGCTTTCTTT.

V usage is TRBV27 and J usage is TRBJ1-5, with 8 nucleotides matching TRBD1. The ends lost 6 bases at V and 4 bases at J; junction bases unmatched: 5. Germline CDR1 MNHEY, CDR2 SMNVEV (reference sequence). This CDR3 is 14 amino acids long. CDR3 region: CASRQGGRNQPQHF. CDR3 bases: TGTGCCAGCAGACAGGGGGGTAGGAATCAGCCCCAGCATTTT.

The chain has TRBV21-1 and TRBJ2-1; no check of the table's D call, TRBD2, against the DNA was made. TRBV21-1 is recorded as a pseudogene. The length of the CDR3 is 16 residues. The CDR3 sequence is CASSSTSGSRYNEQFF. The DNA of the CDR3 is TGTGCCAGCAGCAGTACTAGCGGGAGTAGGTACAATGAGCAGTTCTTC.

The CDR3 protein is CASSISGAFGYTF. CDR3 bases: TGTGCCAGTAGTATCAGCGGAGCCTTCGGCTACACCTTC. The rearrangement uses TRBV19 and TRBJ1-2; the D is unclear. V lost 3 bases and J 8 bases, leaving 13 bases between the germline ends. The germline V gene has CDR1 LNHDA and CDR2 SQIVND (reference sequence). This CDR3 is 13 amino acids long. Complete variable domain (other parts from reference TRBV19 and TRBJ1-2): DGGITQSPKYLFRKEGQNVTLSCEQNLNHDAMYWYRQDPGQGLRLIYYSQIVNDFQKGDIAEGYSVSREKKESFPLTVTSAQKNPTAFYLCASSISGAFGYTFGSGTRLTVV.

About this clone: Other nucleotide sequences from this sample produce the same CDR3. The V call is TRBV5-1, the J call TRBJ2-2, with 9 positions matching TRBD1. The CDR3 is 14 amino acids. The V and J ends lost 5 bases and 5 bases, in that order; junction bases with no gene match: 4. Germline V CDR1 and CDR2: SGHRS, YFSETQ. This CDR3 reads CASSRDRETGELFF. The CDR3 DNA follows: TGCGCCAGCAGTAGGGACAGGGAAACCGGGGAGCTGTTTTTT.

The rearrangement uses TRBV7-9 and TRBJ1-5; no clear D gene. V gave up 1 base and J gave up 4 bases, with 8 bases separating them. Germline V lookup: CDR1 SEHNR, CDR2 FQNEAQ (reference sequence). The CDR3 extends over 14 amino acids. CDR3 DNA: TGTGCCAGCAGCTTAGGATCCAGAAATCAGCCCCAGCATTTT. Translation: CASSLGSRNQPQHF.

This clone appeared a single time. The chain uses TRBV6-1 and TRBJ2-5, with D possibly TRBD2 on 6 matching bases. V gave up 3 bases and J gave up 5 bases, with 28 bases separating them. This CDR3 comprises 19 residues. Germline lookup yields CDR1 MNHNS and CDR2 SASEGT. The CDR3 DNA sequence: TGTGCCAGCAGTGATCCCTTCTCCATCCCCGGAGTAGGAGGGGAGACCCAGTACTTC. It translates to CASSDPFSIPGVGGETQYF.

Turning to this clone: At the DNA level, this CDR3 is encoded by other sequences in the same sample as well. The chain joins TRBV7-2 to TRBJ2-7, with D hard to call. CDR3 length equals 11 residues. The V gene's germline CDR1 is SGHTA and CDR2 FQGNSA. With 6 bases removed from V and 3 bases from J, the gap between germline ends came to 6 bases. The CDR3 nucleotides read TGTGCCAGCAGTGAGAGCTACGAGCAGTACTTC. It specifies CASSESYEQYF.